These 24 T cell receptor beta chains were all obtained from the same sample, sequenced in a study of blood T cells in healthy people across ages. A second roughly 6 to 11 cycle PCR used barcoded and J-beta primers. MiXCR, run by TCRdb on the 5' RACE reads, gives a single entry per CDR3 protein. The sample has about 670,000 distinct CDR3 sequences, 35% to 50% seen once; the top ten hold approximately 29%. The sequenced sample consisted of blood. The receptor set was obtained from a man older than 75 in good health.

CDR3 bases: TGCAGTGCTAGAGATGCGTCCGGGACTAGCGGGGGGGCCTCCTACAATGAGCAGTACTTC. Residues: CSARDASGTSGGASYNEQYF. The genes are TRBV20-1 and TRBJ2-1; 16 nucleotides line up with TRBD2. TRBJ2-7 explains the end of the DNA better; the J call may be wrong. Germline loops: CDR1 DFQATT, CDR2 SNEGSKA (reference sequence). CDR3 length: 20 amino acids.

The chain uses TRBV2 and TRBJ1-1; no firm D call. Germline CDR1 is SNHLY and CDR2 is FYNNEI. The V gene lost 5 bases and the J gene lost 4 bases, with 14 bases spanning the gap. CDR3 length: 14 amino acids. The CDR3 bases are TGTGCCAGCAGTTTTAGGGTTGAGGGCACTGAAGCTTTCTTT. Amino acids: CASSFRVEGTEAFF.

This clonotype has at least ten counts. This chain links TRBV4-2 with TRBJ2-3; D possibly matches TRBD1 or TRBD2 (5 bases each). Germline V gene sequence: CDR1 LGHNA, CDR2 YNFKEQ. This CDR3 contains 17 residues. With 0 bases removed from V and 2 bases from J, the gap between germline ends came to 15 bases. The CDR3 nucleotides read TGTGCCAGCAGCCAAGACCCCACCGGGACGGACACAGATACGCAGTATTTT. This sequence encodes CASSQDPTGTDTDTQYF.

This clonotype has at least ten counts. The genes are TRBV18 and TRBJ2-5; D might be TRBD1 (6 bases). The V gene lost 2 bases and the J gene lost 2 bases, with 12 bases spanning the gap. The CDR3 totals 15 residues. The germline CDR1 and CDR2 sequences are KGHSH and LQKENI. CDR3 nucleotide sequence: TGTGCCAGCTCACCAAACGGACAGAGTCAAGAGACCCAGTACTTC. Protein sequence: CASSPNGQSQETQYF. The entire variable domain, with the rest obtained from reference TRBV18 and TRBJ2-5, is as follows: NAGVMQNPRHLVRRRGQEARLRCSPMKGHSHVYWYRQLPEEGLKFMVYLQKENIIDESGMPKERFSAEFPKEGPSILRIQQVVRGDSAAYFCASSPNGQSQETQYFGPGTRLLVL.

The chain recombines TRBV6-2 or TRBV6-3 with TRBJ2-7, with TRBD1 matching over 9 bases. The trim removed 2 bases at V and 4 bases at J, leaving 3 bases unmatched. Germline lookup yields CDR1 MNHEY and CDR2 SVGEGT. The CDR3 has 14 residues. The CDR3 coding sequence is TGTGCCAGCAGTTACGGGACAGGGTATTACGAGCAGTACTTC. Its protein product is CASSYGTGYYEQYF.

The chain uses TRBV20-1 and TRBJ2-1; 8 nucleotides align to TRBD2. Judging by the DNA end, TRBJ2-7 fits better; the J call may be wrong. Germline V lookup: CDR1 DFQATT, CDR2 SNEGSKA (reference sequence). The CDR3 consists of 14 residues. The CDR3 region has the DNA TGCAGTGCTAGAAGCGGGGGAGCCTACAATGAGCAGTACTTC. Translating gives CSARSGGAYNEQYF.

The rearrangement joins TRBV10-3 to TRBJ2-5; 7 nucleotides match TRBD1. The J call is in doubt because the DNA end fits TRBJ2-7 better. The CDR3 sequence is 14 residues long. CDR1 is ENHRY and CDR2 is SYGVKD in the germline V gene. CDR3 sequence reads: CATLGAAGGYEQYF. The CDR3, as DNA: TGTGCCACCTTAGGGGCGGCAGGGGGCTACGAGCAGTACTTC.

The gene calls are TRBV11-2 and TRBJ2-1, with no clear D. V was shortened by 1 base and J by 9 bases, with 13 bases between the two germline ends. The germline CDR1 and CDR2 sequences are SGHAT and FQNNGV. The CDR3 consists of 14 residues. The CDR3 sequence: CASSLGVGSTEQFF. The CDR3 region has the DNA TGTGCCAGCAGCTTAGGTGTTGGGTCTACTGAGCAGTTCTTC.

The CDR3 nucleotides are TGTGCCTGCCGGAGGGATGGTAACTATGGCTACACCTTC. It translates to CACRRDGNYGYTF. The chain is built from TRBV6-5 and TRBJ1-2; D is ambiguous. Germline V gene data show CDR1 as MNHEY and CDR2 as SVGAGI. The CDR3 is 13 amino acids. The germline V and J ends were trimmed by 11 bases and 1 base, with 14 bases remaining between them.

The chain has TRBV7-2 and TRBJ2-5; no reliable D call. The CDR3 runs 14 residues. The V and J ends lost 5 bases and 1 base respectively, with 11 bases between them. Germline V gives CDR1 SGHTA, CDR2 FQGNSA. The CDR3 protein is CASSPSAIQETQYF. CDR3 bases: TGTGCCAGCAGCCCGAGTGCGATCCAAGAGACCCAGTACTTC.

A few counts support this clonotype. The chain is built from TRBV6-2 or TRBV6-3 and TRBJ2-5, with D possibly TRBD1 on 8 matching bases. Matching the DNA end better, TRBJ2-7 makes the J call doubtful. Germline loops: CDR1 MNHEY, CDR2 SVGEGT. This CDR3 has 11 amino acids. The CDR3 DNA follows: TGTGCCAGCAACAGGGGGGGCGAGCAGTACTTC. Its translation is CASNRGGEQYF.

This sequence joins TRBV18 and TRBJ2-3; 8 bases match TRBD1. Losses at the gene ends were 5 bases for V and 3 bases for J; bases not matched to a gene: 4. The CDR3 runs 14 residues. The V gene's germline CDR1 is KGHSH and CDR2 LQKENI. The CDR3 sequence: CASSRQGKTDTQYF. CDR3 bases: TGTGCCAGCTCAAGACAGGGGAAAACAGATACGCAGTATTTT.

This chain links TRBV4-1 with TRBJ1-1; weak D call: TRBD1 (6 bases). Deletions cut 3 bases from V and 0 bases from J, with 14 bases between. The CDR3 totals 16 residues. In germline, CDR1 is MGHRA, CDR2 YSYEKL. The CDR3 nucleotides read TGCGCCAGCAGCCAGGCCCTAGACAGGATGAACACTGAAGCTTTCTTT. Translating gives CASSQALDRMNTEAFF.

V gene TRBV28 combines with J gene TRBJ2-2, with D unresolved. Per the germline V gene, CDR1 is MDHEN and CDR2 is SYDVKM. V was cut by 3 bases and J by 5 bases, with 16 bases left in between. The CDR3 totals 16 residues. The CDR3 reads CASSFPPAARTGELFF. In nucleotides, the CDR3 is TGTGCCAGCAGTTTCCCCCCCGCGGCCCGGACCGGGGAGCTGTTTTTT.

This clonotype was observed at least ten times. V is TRBV20-1 and J is TRBJ1-2, with 9 bases lining up with TRBD1. V lost 4 bases and J lost 4; bases outside the gene matches: 7. The CDR3 contains 14 residues. The germline V gene encodes CDR1 DFQATT and CDR2 SNEGSKA (reference sequence). CDR3 protein: CSATTGGGGYGYTF. Here the CDR3 DNA reads TGCAGTGCTACTACAGGGGGCGGCGGCTATGGCTACACCTTC.

This clonotype was recorded once. The chain is built from TRBV27 and TRBJ1-5; D ambiguous. CDR1 is MNHEY, CDR2 SMNVEV, per germline (reference sequence). The CDR3 has 15 amino acids. V lost 2 bases and J 3 bases, leaving 11 bases between the germline ends. The CDR3 loop is CASSLNPIYNQPQHF. CDR3 bases: TGTGCCAGCAGTTTAAACCCTATATACAATCAGCCCCAGCATTTT.

This clonotype was recorded a few times. The chain is built from TRBV3-1 and TRBJ2-7; no definite D call. Trimming stripped 0 bases from V and 0 bases from J, with 6 bases between. The CDR3 loop spans 14 amino acids. Germline V gene data show CDR1 as LGHDT and CDR2 as YNNKEL (reference sequence). The CDR3 protein is CASSQDLLSYEQYF. As DNA, the CDR3 is TGTGCCAGCAGCCAAGATCTGCTCTCCTACGAGCAGTACTTC.

The gene calls are TRBV20-1 and TRBJ2-1; D is possibly TRBD2 (6 bases). V gave up 5 bases and J gave up 3 bases, with 11 bases separating them. The CDR3 is 13 residues long. CDR1 DFQATT and CDR2 SNEGSKA come from the germline V gene (reference sequence). CDR3 in DNA: TGCAGTGCTGCGGCTAGCGTCTACAATGAGCAGTTCTTC. Protein: CSAAASVYNEQFF.

The chain combines TRBV20-1 with TRBJ2-3; 9 nucleotides match TRBD1. CDR1 is DFQATT, CDR2 SNEGSKA, per germline (reference sequence). The CDR3 contains 16 residues. V shed 3 bases and J 2 bases; nucleotides not matched to a gene: 9. The CDR3 sequence is CSARGAGTGNTDTQYF. The CDR3 DNA is TGCAGTGCTAGGGGAGCCGGGACAGGGAACACAGATACGCAGTATTTT.

The chain employs TRBV3-1 and TRBJ2-2; TRBD1 matches 9 bases. This CDR3 is 17 amino acids long. V lost 3 bases and J lost 1; bases outside the gene matches: 6. Per germline, CDR1 LGHDT and CDR2 YNNKEL (reference sequence). The CDR3 loop reads CASSHAGTGRNTGELFF. Written as DNA, the CDR3 is TGTGCCAGCAGCCACGCCGGGACAGGGAGGAACACCGGGGAGCTGTTTTTT.

This clonotype was detected only a few times. The genes are TRBV20-1 and TRBJ2-5; no clear D. Deletions cut 0 bases from V and 1 base from J, with 6 bases between. Per the germline V gene, CDR1 is DFQATT and CDR2 is SNEGSKA (reference sequence). The CDR3 is made up of 13 amino acids. CDR3 nucleotides: TGCAGTGCTAGAGAGAACAGCCAAGAGACCCAGTACTTC. This encodes CSARENSQETQYF.

The chain is built from TRBV10-3 and TRBJ2-3; D is possibly TRBD1 (6 bases). Germline lookup yields CDR1 ENHRY and CDR2 SYGVKD. V gave up 7 bases and J gave up 3 bases, with 11 bases separating them. The CDR3 has 13 residues. In DNA, the CDR3 is TGTGCCATCAACGCAGGGGTGACAGATACGCAGTATTTT. As protein: CAINAGVTDTQYF.

The CDR3, as DNA: TGTGCCAGCAGTGGCCCGGGACAGGGGGCACATACGCAGTATTTT. As protein: CASSGPGQGAHTQYF. J is TRBJ2-3 and V is TRBV6-5; TRBD1 matches 12 bases. Germline V gene sequence: CDR1 MNHEY, CDR2 SVGAGI. V was pared by 5 bases and J by 7 bases, with 7 bases of the junction left unmatched. There are 15 residues in the CDR3.

This clonotype was seen a few times. This chain connects TRBV29-1 to TRBJ1-4; D is uncertain. The CDR3 extends over 12 amino acids. V was clipped by 7 bases and J by 7 bases, with 13 bases between them. Germline values: CDR1 SQVTM, CDR2 ANQGSEA. The CDR3 here is CSGLGLSEKLFF. CDR3 sequence (DNA): TGCAGCGGTCTTGGATTGAGTGAAAAACTGTTTTTT.